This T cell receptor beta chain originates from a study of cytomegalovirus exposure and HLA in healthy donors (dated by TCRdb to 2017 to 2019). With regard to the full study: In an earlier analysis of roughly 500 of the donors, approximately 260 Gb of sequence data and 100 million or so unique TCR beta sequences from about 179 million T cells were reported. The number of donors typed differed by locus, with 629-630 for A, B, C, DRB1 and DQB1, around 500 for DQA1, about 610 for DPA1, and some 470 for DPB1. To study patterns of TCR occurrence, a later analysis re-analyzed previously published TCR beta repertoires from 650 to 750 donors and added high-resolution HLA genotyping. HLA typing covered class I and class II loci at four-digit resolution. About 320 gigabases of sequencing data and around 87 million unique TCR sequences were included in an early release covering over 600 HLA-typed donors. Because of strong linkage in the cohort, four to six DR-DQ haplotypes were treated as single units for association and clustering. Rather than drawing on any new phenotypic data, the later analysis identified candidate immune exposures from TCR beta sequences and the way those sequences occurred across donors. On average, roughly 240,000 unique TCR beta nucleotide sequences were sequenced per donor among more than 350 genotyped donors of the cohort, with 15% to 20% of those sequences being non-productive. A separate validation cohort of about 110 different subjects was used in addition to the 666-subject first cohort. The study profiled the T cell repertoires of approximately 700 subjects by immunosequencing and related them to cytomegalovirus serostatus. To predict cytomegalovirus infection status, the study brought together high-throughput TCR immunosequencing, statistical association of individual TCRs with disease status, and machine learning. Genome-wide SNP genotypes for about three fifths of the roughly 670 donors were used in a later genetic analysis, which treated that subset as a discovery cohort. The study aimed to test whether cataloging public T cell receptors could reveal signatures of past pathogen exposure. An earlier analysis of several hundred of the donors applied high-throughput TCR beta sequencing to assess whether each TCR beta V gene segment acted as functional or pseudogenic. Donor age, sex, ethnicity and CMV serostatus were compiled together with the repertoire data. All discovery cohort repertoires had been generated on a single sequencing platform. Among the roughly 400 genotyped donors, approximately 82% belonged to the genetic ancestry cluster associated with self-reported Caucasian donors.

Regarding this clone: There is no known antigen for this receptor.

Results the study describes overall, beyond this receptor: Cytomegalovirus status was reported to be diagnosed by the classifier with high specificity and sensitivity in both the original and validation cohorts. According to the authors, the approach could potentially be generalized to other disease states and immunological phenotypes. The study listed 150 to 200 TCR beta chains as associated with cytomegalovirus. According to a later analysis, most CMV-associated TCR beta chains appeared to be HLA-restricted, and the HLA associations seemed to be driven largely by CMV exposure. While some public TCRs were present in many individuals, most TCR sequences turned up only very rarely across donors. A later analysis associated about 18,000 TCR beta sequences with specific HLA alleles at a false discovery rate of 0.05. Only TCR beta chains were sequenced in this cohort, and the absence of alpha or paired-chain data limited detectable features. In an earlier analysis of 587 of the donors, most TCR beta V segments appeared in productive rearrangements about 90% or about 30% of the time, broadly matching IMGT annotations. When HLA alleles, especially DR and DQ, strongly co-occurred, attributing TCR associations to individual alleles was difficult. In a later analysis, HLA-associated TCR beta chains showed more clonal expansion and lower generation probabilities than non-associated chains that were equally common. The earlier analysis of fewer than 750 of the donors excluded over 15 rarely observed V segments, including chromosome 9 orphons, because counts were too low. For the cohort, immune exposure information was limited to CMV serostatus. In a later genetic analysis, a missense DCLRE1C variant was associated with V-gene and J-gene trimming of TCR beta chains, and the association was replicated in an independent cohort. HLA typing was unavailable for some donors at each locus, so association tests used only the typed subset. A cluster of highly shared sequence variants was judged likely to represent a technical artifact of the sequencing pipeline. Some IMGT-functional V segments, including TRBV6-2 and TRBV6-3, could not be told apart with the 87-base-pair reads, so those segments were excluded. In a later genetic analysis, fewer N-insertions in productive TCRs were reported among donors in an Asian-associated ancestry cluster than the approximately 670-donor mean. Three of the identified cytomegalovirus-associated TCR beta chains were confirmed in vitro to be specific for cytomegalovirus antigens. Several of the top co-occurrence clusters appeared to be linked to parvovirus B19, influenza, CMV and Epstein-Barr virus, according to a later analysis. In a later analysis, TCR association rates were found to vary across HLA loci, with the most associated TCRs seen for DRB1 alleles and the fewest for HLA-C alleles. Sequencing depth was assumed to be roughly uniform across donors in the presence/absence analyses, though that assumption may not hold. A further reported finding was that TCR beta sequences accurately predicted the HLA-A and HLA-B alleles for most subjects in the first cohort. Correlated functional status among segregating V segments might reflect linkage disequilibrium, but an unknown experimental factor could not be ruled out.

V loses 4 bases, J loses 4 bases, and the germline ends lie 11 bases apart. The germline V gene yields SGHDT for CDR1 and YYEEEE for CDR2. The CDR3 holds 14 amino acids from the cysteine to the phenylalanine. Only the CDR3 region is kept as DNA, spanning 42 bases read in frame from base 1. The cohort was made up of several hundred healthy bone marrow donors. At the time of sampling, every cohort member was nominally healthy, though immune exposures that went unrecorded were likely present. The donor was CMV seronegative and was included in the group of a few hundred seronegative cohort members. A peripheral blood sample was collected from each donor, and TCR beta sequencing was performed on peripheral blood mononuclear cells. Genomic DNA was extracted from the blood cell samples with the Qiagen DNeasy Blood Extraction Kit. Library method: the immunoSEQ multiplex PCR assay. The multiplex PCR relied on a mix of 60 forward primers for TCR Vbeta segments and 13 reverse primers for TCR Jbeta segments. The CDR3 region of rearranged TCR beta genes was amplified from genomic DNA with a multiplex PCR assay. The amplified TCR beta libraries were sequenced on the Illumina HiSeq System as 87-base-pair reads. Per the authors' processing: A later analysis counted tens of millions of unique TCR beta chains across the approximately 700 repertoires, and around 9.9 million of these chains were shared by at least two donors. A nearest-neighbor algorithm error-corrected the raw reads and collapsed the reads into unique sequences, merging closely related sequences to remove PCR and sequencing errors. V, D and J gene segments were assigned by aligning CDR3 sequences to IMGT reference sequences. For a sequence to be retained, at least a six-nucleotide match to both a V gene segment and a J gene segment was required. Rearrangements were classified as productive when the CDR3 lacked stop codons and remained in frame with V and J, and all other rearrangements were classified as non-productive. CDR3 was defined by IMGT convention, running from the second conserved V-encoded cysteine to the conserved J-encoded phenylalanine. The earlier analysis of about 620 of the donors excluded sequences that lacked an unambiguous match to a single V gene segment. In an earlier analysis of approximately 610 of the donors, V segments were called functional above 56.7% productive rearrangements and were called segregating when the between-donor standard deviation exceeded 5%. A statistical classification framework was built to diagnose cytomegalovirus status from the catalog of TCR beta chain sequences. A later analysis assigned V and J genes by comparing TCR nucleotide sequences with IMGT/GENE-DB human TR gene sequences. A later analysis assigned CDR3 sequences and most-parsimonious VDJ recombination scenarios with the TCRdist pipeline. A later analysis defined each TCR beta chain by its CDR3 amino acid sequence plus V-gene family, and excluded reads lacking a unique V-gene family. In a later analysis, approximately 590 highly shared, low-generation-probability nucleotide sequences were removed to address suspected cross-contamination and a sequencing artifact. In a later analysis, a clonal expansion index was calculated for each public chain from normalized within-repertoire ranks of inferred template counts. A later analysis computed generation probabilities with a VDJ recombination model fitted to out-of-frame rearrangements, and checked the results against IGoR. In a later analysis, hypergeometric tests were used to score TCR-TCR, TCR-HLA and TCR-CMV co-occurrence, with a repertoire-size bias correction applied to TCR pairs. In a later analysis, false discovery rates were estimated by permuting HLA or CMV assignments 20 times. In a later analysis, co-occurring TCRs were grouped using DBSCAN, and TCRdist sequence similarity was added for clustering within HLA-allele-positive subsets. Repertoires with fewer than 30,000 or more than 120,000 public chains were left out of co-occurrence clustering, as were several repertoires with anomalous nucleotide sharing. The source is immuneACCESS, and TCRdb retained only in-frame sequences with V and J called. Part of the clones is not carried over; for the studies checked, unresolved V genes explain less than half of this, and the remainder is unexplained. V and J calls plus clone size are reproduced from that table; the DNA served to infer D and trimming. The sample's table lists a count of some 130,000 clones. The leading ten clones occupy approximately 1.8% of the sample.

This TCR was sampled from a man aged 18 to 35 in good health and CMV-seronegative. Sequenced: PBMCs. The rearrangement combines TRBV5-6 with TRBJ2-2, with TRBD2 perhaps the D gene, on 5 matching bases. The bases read TGTGCCAGCAGCCCGAGGGTCCGCACCGGGGAGCTGTTTTTT. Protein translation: CASSPRVRTGELFF.